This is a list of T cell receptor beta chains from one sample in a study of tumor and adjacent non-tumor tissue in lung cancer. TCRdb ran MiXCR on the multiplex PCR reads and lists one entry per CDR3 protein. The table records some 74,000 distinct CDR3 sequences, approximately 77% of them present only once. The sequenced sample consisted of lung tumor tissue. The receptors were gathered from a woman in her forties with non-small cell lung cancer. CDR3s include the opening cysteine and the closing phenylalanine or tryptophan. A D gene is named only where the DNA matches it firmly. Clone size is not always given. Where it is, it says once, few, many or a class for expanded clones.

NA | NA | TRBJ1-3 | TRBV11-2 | CANSVLGTSGNTIYF | TGTGCCAACAGCGTACTGGGTACATCCGGAAACACCATATATTTT
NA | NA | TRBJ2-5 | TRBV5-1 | CASSLDRSGRETQYF | TGCGCCAGCAGCTTGGACCGCAGTGGGCGAGAGACCCAGTACTTC
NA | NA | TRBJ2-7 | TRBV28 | CTSSFIERFYEQYF | TGTACAAGCAGTTTTATCGAGAGGTTTTACGAGCAGTACTTC
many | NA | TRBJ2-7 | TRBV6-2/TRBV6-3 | CASRVTGSREEQYF | TGTGCCAGCAGAGTTACCGGATCTCGGGAGGAGCAGTACTTC
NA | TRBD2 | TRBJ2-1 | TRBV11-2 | CASSPGLPGSNEQFF | TGTGCCAGCAGCCCGGGACTACCGGGAAGCAATGAGCAGTTCTTC
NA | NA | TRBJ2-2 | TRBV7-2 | CASSFDRCNGGELFF | TGTGCCAGCAGCTTCGATCGATGCAACGGGGGGGAGCTGTTTTTT
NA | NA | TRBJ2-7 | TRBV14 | CANSQETSVSKYEQHF | TGTGCCAACAGCCAGGAAACTAGTGTGTCCAAGTACGAGCAGCACTTC
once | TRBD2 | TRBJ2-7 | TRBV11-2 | CASSPGRGYYEQYF | TGTGCCAGCAGCCCGGGGCGGGGGTACTACGAGCAATACTTC
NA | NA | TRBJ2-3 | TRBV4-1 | CPSTSPGATDTQYF | TGCCCCAGCACATCCCCGGGGGCCACAGATACGCAGTATTTT
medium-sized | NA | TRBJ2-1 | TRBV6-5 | CASSYSQYAGNEQFF | TGTGCCAGCAGTTATTCCCAATATGCGGGTAATGAGCAGTTCTTC
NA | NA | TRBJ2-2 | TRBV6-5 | CASSRCRTANTGELFF | TGTGCCAGCAGCCGCTGTCGGACGGCGAACACCGGGGAGCTGTTTTTT
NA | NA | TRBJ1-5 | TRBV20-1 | CSTIVRGGGPQHF | TGCAGTACTATAGTCCGTGGGGGGGGTCCCCAGCATTTT
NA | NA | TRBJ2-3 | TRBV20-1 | CSARDPSGSTDTQYF | TGCAGTGCTAGAGATCCCAGCGGATCCACAGATACGCAGTATTTT
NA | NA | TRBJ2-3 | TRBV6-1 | CASSERRIGRTDTQYF | TGTGCCAGCAGTGAACGTCGTATAGGGCGCACAGATACGCAGTATTTT
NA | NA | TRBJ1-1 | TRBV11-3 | CVSSPDFGDAFF | TGTGTCAGCAGCCCCGACTTTGGGGATGCTTTCTTT
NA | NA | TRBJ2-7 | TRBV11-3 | CASGSRGASYEQYF | TGTGCCAGCGGCTCACGAGGGGCCTCCTACGAGCAGTATTTC
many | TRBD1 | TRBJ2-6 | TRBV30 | CAWSTGAGSGANVLTF | TGTGCCTGGAGTACAGGGGCCGGCTCTGGGGCCAACGTCCTGACTTTC
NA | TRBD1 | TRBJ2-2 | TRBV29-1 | CSVDGRGRMSGELLF | TGCAGCGTTGATGGCAGGGGGCGTATGTCCGGAGAGCTGTTATTT
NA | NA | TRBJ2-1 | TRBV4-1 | CASSQRGHLLFF | TGCGCCAGCAGCCAGAGGGGCCACCTGCTGTTTTTC
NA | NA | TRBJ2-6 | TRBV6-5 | CSSSRGLSGANVLTF | TGTTCCAGCAGCCGGGGTCTCTCTGGGGCCAACGTCCTGACTTTC
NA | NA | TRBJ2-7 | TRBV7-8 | CASSLYLGAGWNEQYF | TGTGCCAGCAGCTTATATCTGGGCGCAGGGTGGAATGAGCAGTACTTC
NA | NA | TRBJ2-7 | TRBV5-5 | CASSRTGPPVRFYEQYF | TGTGCCAGCAGTCGAACAGGGCCCCCAGTTCGATTCTACGAGCAATACTTC
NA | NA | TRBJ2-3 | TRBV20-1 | CSALELVVTDTQYF | TGCAGTGCCCTCGAACTAGTGGTCACAGATACGCAGTATTTT
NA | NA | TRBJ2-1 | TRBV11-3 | CASSLGLIVGGSYNEPFF | TGTGCCAGCAGCCTCGGACTAATCGTGGGTGGCTCCTACAATGAGCCGTTCTTC
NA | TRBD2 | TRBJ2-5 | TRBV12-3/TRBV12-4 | CVSNSGTSGLYQETQYF | TGTGTCAGCAATTCCGGGACTAGCGGGCTGTACCAGGAGACCCAGTACTTC
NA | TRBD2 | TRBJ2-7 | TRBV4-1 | CASSLSGGSSYEQYF | TGCGCCAGCAGTCTCTCGGGGGGGAGCTCCTATGAGCAGTACTTC
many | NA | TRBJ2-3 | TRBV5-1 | CASSLQGDGTDTQYF | TGCGCCAGCAGCTTACAGGGTGATGGCACAGATACGCAGTATTTT
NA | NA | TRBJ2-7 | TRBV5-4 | CVSSSGPHKQYF | TGTGTCAGCAGCTCGGGGCCCCACAAGCAGTACTTC
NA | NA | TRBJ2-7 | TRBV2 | CASSADRTLYEQYF | TGTGCCAGCAGTGCTGACAGAACCTTGTATGAGCAGTACTTC
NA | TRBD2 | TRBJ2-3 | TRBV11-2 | CASSLVGGGEGTDTQYF | TGTGCCAGCAGCTTAGTAGGCGGGGGGGAAGGCACAGATACGCAGTATTTT
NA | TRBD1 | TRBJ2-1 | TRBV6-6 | CTSRGKGSYNEQFF | TGTACCAGCAGGGGGAAGGGGAGCTACAATGAGCAGTTCTTC
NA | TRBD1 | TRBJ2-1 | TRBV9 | CASSAATGKNEQFF | TGTGCCAGCAGCGCTGCGACAGGGAAGAATGAGCAGTTCTTC
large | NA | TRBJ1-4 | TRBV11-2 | CASSQIVTRRSEKLFF | TGTGCCAGCAGCCAAATAGTTACCCGGAGGAGTGAAAAACTGTTTTTT
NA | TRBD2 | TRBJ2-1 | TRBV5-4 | CASSLGTGSGDHSYNEQFF | TGTGCCAGCAGCTTGGGAACGGGTAGCGGGGATCACTCCTACAATGAGCAGTTCTTC
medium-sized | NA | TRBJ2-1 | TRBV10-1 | CASSEEQGHEQFF | TGCGCCAGCAGTGAGGAACAGGGCCATGAGCAGTTCTTC
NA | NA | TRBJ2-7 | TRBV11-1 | CVSGVLGGVYEQYF | TGTGTCAGCGGTGTGTTGGGCGGAGTGTACGAGCAGTACTTC
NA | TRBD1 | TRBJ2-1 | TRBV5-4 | CASSTGTGIGEQFF | TGTGCCAGCAGTACCGGGACAGGGATTGGTGAGCAGTTCTTC
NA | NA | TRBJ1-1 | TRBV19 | CASSNDGNTETFF | TGTGCCAGTAGTAACGACGGGAACACTGAAACTTTCTTT